This T cell receptor beta chain was recovered during a study of blood T cell repertoires in COVID-19. V lost 0 bases to trimming and J lost 0 bases, with 8 bases between them. Germline values: CDR1 LGHNA, CDR2 YSLEER. The CDR3 consists of 15 residues. Generated by immunoSEQ multiplex PCR, the TCRdb table keeps only in-frame clones and is missing some. Here the sample spans about 28,000 clones, about 90% being singletons. The chain recombines TRBV4-3 with TRBJ1-2, with D possibly matching TRBD1 (6 bases). This receptor was taken from a human donor in a cohort sampled during active COVID-19. Sample: peripheral blood. The CDR3 region is CASSQEGASNYGYTF. The CDR3, as DNA: TGCGCCAGCAGCCAAGAGGGGGCCTCTAACTATGGCTACACCTTC.